This T cell receptor (beta chain) is from a study of identical twins. The CDR3 is made up of 16 amino acids. The ends lost 5 bases at V and 3 bases at J; junction bases unmatched: 9. TCRdb processed the 5' RACE reads anew with MiXCR; each CDR3 protein has one entry. The data hold about 530,000 distinct CDR3 sequences, with under 25% observed a single time. The table lists this clonotype with a few counts. The same sample was also used in a study of yellow fever vaccine responses in identical twins.

The rearrangement links TRBV12-3 or TRBV12-4 to TRBJ1-5; 8 bases are shared with TRBD1. The specimen sequenced was CD4+ T cells sorted from blood. This receptor was taken from a woman under 30 in good health. As DNA, the CDR3 is TGTGCCAGCAGTACCCAGGGGGCCTCCTTCAATCAGCCCCAGCATTTT. Amino acids: CASSTQGASFNQPQHF.